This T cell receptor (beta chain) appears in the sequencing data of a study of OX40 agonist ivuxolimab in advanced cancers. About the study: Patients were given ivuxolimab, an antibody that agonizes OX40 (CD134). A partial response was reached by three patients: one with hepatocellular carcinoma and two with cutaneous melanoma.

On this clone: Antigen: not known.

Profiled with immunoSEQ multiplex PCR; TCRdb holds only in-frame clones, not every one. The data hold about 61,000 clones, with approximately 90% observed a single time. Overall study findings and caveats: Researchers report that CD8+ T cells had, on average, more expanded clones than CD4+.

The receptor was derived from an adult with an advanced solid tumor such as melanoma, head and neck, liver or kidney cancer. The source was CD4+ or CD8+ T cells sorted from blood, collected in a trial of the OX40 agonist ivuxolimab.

This CDR3 reads CASSLQLHEAFF. The CDR3 DNA reads as TGTGCCAGCAGTTTACAGCTACATGAAGCTTTCTTT. The rearrangement links TRBV28 to TRBJ1-1; no firm D call. The CDR3 totals 12 residues. CDR1 is MDHEN and CDR2 is SYDVKM in the germline V gene. Trimming took 2 bases from V and 7 from J, leaving 8 bases between them.